The present T cell receptor beta chain was sequenced within a study of regulatory T cells in long-lasting Graves disease. The V segment lost 4 bases and the J segment 6 bases; nucleotides outside the gene matches: 5. The CDR3 runs to 14 residues. Described time point: persistent/refractory GD, antithyroid drugs over 5 years with positive TRAb. Extracted PBMC RNA gave rise to the TCR library. Regarding this clonotype: Its antigen is currently unknown.

Study observations and caveats: Persistent patients shared more public clonotypes (about 2,700) than newly diagnosed patients (about 970).

Construction of the TCR beta libraries employed iRepertoire HTBI primers in conjunction with Arm-PCR of CDR3 regions. MiXCR, applied by TCRdb to the multiplex PCR reads, yields one record per CDR3 protein. The table includes around 460,000 distinct CDR3 sequences, approximately 23% detected once. The clonotype was recovered from a female donor with Graves disease. The sequencing here drew on peripheral blood mononuclear cells (PBMCs), taken when the disease was refractory, from a patient treated with antithyroid drugs. The chain employs TRBV12-3 or TRBV12-4 and TRBJ1-5, with TRBD1 matching over 8 bases. The DNA for the CDR3 is TGTGCCAGCAGTTACAACCAGGGGGCTCAGCCCCAGCATTTT. It translates to CASSYNQGAQPQHF.